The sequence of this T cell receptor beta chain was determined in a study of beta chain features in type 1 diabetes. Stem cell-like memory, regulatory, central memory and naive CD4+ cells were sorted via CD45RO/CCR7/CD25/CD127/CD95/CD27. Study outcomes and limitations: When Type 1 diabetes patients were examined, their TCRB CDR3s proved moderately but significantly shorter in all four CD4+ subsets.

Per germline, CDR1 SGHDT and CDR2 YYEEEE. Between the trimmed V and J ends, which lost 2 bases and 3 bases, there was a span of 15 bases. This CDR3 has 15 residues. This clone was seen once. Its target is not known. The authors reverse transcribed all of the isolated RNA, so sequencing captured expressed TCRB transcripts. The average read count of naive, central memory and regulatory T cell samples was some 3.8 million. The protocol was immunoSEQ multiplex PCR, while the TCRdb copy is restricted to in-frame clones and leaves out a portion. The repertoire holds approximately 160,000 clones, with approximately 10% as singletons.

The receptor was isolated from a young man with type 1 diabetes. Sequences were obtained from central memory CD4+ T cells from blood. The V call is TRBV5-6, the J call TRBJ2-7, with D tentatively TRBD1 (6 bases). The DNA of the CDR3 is TGTGCCAGCAGCTTTGGGGCGGGCAGGGGCTACGAGCAGTACTTC. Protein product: CASSFGAGRGYEQYF.